The 18 T cell receptor beta chains below were found in one sample sequenced in a study of blood T cell repertoires in COVID-19. Only in-frame clones appear in the TCRdb table, and some are missing; sequencing was by immunoSEQ multiplex PCR. The sample holds about 200,000 clones, approximately 82% seen once. Sequencing used peripheral blood. Source of these receptors: a human donor with acute or convalescent COVID-19. The donor label of this sample is uncertain.

The chain couples TRBV3-1 (or the pseudogene TRBV3-2) to TRBJ1-5; maybe TRBD1 (6 bases). V was cut by 1 base and J by 6 bases, with 7 bases left in between. The CDR3 runs to 13 residues. Germline values: CDR1 LGHDT, CDR2 YNNKEL (reference sequence). The CDR3 DNA reads TGTGCCAGCAGCCAAGTGGGGGCTCAGCCCCAGCATTTT. It codes for CASSQVGAQPQHF.

This clone has only a few counts. The chain combines TRBV28 with TRBJ1-2; D may be TRBD1 (5 bases). The CDR3 totals 13 residues. V dropped 10 bases and J dropped 5 bases, with 17 bases sitting between them. Germline values: CDR1 MDHEN, CDR2 SYDVKM. Here the CDR3 reads CANFDRRTYGYTF. CDR3 coding DNA: TGTGCCAACTTTGACAGACGGACATATGGCTACACCTTC.

J is TRBJ1-3 and V is TRBV28; D possibly corresponds to TRBD1 (5 bases). This CDR3 spans 16 amino acids. V was pared by 5 bases and J by 0 bases, with 14 bases between. CDR1 MDHEN and CDR2 SYDVKM come from the germline V gene. This CDR3 reads CASSTHDRHSGNTIYF. CDR3 nucleotides: TGTGCCAGCAGTACCCATGACAGACACTCTGGAAACACCATATATTTT.

The chain is built from TRBV30 and TRBJ1-1; D might be TRBD1 (5 bases). Germline CDR1 and CDR2: GTSNPN and SVGIG (reference sequence). This CDR3 is built from 13 residues. Trimming cost V 4 bases and J 6 bases, with 15 bases left between them. The CDR3 DNA reads TGTGCCTGGATTCCCCCTAAAGGGGCTGAAGCTTTCTTT. It is translated as CAWIPPKGAEAFF.

In its sample, this clone was seen a few times. The chain combines TRBV7-6 with TRBJ2-7, with TRBD2 identical over 12 bases. There are 17 residues in the CDR3. V lost 6 bases and J lost 7; bases outside the gene matches: 16. Germline V CDR1 and CDR2: SGHVS, FNYEAQ. Here the CDR3 reads CASSSSGRASWWDEQYF. The DNA for the CDR3 is TGTGCCAGCAGTTCTAGCGGGAGGGCCTCGTGGTGGGATGAGCAGTACTTC.

The chain couples TRBV18 to TRBJ1-2; the match to TRBD1 covers 9 bases. With V trimmed by 3 bases and J by 8 bases, 7 bases remained unmatched. The CDR3 spans 14 residues. Germline-derived CDR1 and CDR2 are KGHSH and LQKENI. Written as DNA, the CDR3 is TGTGCCAGCTCACCCAACACAGGGGGCGACGGCTACACCTTC. This gives the protein CASSPNTGGDGYTF.

The rearrangement links TRBV30 to TRBJ1-3; 9 bases match TRBD1. The V gene end was trimmed by 3 bases and the J gene end by 4 bases; junction bases not matched to a gene: 7. The CDR3 has 15 residues. CDR1 and CDR2 from the germline V gene are GTSNPN and SVGIG (reference sequence). This CDR3 is CAWSGGTGLGNTIYF. The CDR3 coding sequence is TGTGCCTGGAGCGGAGGGACAGGGCTCGGAAACACCATATATTTT.

As for this clone: The sample holds other DNA sequences that translate to the same CDR3. V usage is TRBV30 and J usage is TRBJ2-3; D call uncertain. The CDR3 totals 12 residues. V was cut by 2 bases and J by 1 base, with 4 bases left in between. CDR1 and CDR2 from the germline V gene are GTSNPN and SVGIG (reference sequence). The CDR3 protein is CAWSSGTDTQYF. CDR3 DNA sequence: TGTGCCTGGAGTTCAGGCACAGATACGCAGTATTTT.

J is TRBJ1-3 and V is TRBV9, with D maybe TRBD1 (5 bases). CDR1 is SGDLS, CDR2 YYNGEE, per germline. CDR3 length: 15 amino acids. Trimming left V 3 bases short and J 1 base short, with 11 bases between. CDR3 sequence: CASSAGRTSGNTIYF. Written as DNA, the CDR3 is TGTGCCAGCAGCGCCGGAAGGACATCTGGAAACACCATATATTTT.

V and J are TRBV24-1 and TRBJ2-2, with 9 bases lining up with TRBD2. In germline, CDR1 is KGHDR, CDR2 SFDVKD. Germline trimming cut 3 bases from V and 0 bases from J; bases unmatched to any gene: 1. The CDR3 extends over 16 amino acids. This CDR3 reads CATSDPSGTNTGELFF. The CDR3 bases are TGTGCCACCAGTGATCCTAGCGGGACGAACACCGGGGAGCTGTTTTTT.

The chain couples TRBV6-5 to TRBJ1-6; D uncertain. V lost 2 bases and J 7 bases, leaving 12 bases between the germline ends. Per germline, CDR1 MNHEY and CDR2 SVGAGI. The CDR3 totals 15 residues. The CDR3 DNA sequence: TGTGCCAGCAGTTACAGGCAGGAAGGCAATTCACCCCTCCACTTT. Its protein is CASSYRQEGNSPLHF.

The chain recombines TRBV28 with TRBJ2-1, with TRBD1 matching over 8 bases. V was pared by 2 bases and J by 8 bases, with 14 bases of the junction left unmatched. This CDR3 is built from 17 residues. Germline loops: CDR1 MDHEN, CDR2 SYDVKM. CDR3 nucleotides: TGTGCCAGCAGTTTACGGTGGGGCAGGGGGCTTCATTATGAGCAGTTCTTC. Amino acid sequence: CASSLRWGRGLHYEQFF. Based on the CDR3 plus reference TRBV28 and TRBJ2-1, the full variable domain is DVKVTQSSRYLVKRTGEKVFLECVQDMDHENMFWYRQDPGLGLRLIYFSYDVKMKEKGDIPEGYSVSREKKERFSLILESASTNQTSMYLCASSLRWGRGLHYEQFFGPGTRLTVL.

This chain connects TRBV27 to TRBJ1-3; TRBD1 matches at 7 bases. Germline V CDR1 and CDR2: MNHEY, SMNVEV (reference sequence). The CDR3 runs to 16 residues. J lost 0 bases, V lost 7 bases, and 9 bases had no gene match. The chain's CDR3 is CASTWGQSYSGNTIYF. As DNA, the CDR3 is TGTGCCAGCACCTGGGGACAGTCTTACTCTGGAAACACCATATATTTT.

This clone has just one count. The CDR3 DNA is TGTGCCAGCAGTGATGGACAGGTGGCTAACTATGGCTACACCTTC. This sequence encodes CASSDGQVANYGYTF. This chain uses TRBV2 with TRBJ1-2; 7 positions match TRBD1. Germline V gives CDR1 SNHLY, CDR2 FYNNEI. The CDR3 is 15 residues long. V trimming: 3 bases; J trimming: 0 bases; junction bases outside the gene matches: 4.

This clone was observed a few times. The J gene is TRBJ2-7, the V gene TRBV5-4; the match to TRBD2 covers 8 bases. J lost 2 bases, V lost 0 bases, and 4 bases had no gene match. CDR3 length: 15 amino acids. Germline CDR1 and CDR2: SGHNT and YYREEE (reference sequence). The CDR3 DNA follows: TGTGCCAGCAGCTTGGGAGCGGGAGTGACCTACGAGCAGTACTTC. Protein product: CASSLGAGVTYEQYF.

The chain couples TRBV6-1 to TRBJ2-1; a weak D match, TRBD1 (5 bases). The CDR3 is made up of 14 amino acids. Germline lookup yields CDR1 MNHNS and CDR2 SASEGT. V was trimmed by 2 bases and J by 7 bases, leaving 12 bases between them. CDR3: CASSEPTVVNEQFF. The CDR3 nucleotides read TGTGCCAGCAGTGAACCGACAGTGGTGAATGAGCAGTTCTTC.

The chain links TRBV9 to TRBJ2-3; TRBD2 aligns across 9 bases. CDR1 is SGDLS, CDR2 YYNGEE, per germline. The CDR3 has 15 residues. J lost 0 bases, V lost 1 base, and 0 bases had no gene match. The CDR3 reads CASSVLAGSTDTQYF. The CDR3 nucleotides read TGTGCCAGCAGCGTACTAGCGGGAAGCACAGATACGCAGTATTTT. Combining the CDR3 with reference TRBV9 and TRBJ2-3 gives the whole variable domain DSGVTQTPKHLITATGQRVTLRCSPRSGDLSVYWYQQSLDQGLQFLIQYYNGEERAKGNILERFSAQQFPDLHSELNLSSLELGDSALYFCASSVLAGSTDTQYFGPGTRLTVL.

The chain combines TRBV5-1 with TRBJ1-1; D is uncertain. The germline gives CDR1 SGHRS, CDR2 YFSETQ. The V gene lost 6 bases and the J gene lost 2 bases, with 17 bases spanning the gap. This CDR3 region has 15 residues. The CDR3 reads CASNYMGGLNTEAFF. The CDR3 region has the DNA TGCGCCAGCAACTATATGGGCGGACTAAACACTGAAGCTTTCTTT. The entire variable domain, with the rest obtained from reference TRBV5-1 and TRBJ1-1, is as follows: KAGVTQTPRYLIKTRGQQVTLSCSPISGHRSVSWYQQTPGQGLQFLFEYFSETQRNKGNFPGRFSGRQFSNSRSEMNVSTLELGDSALYLCASNYMGGLNTEAFFGQGTRLTVV.